This T cell receptor (beta chain) appears in the sequencing data of a study of blood T cell repertoires in COVID-19. At the level of the study: T cells, B-cell-depleted T cells, or PBMCs provided the cDNA or gDNA that served as material.

The CDR3 covers 18 residues. Germline lookup yields CDR1 ENHRY and CDR2 SYGVKD. J gave up 4 bases and V 4 bases, and 12 bases lay outside the gene matches. Clinical histories supplied by participants themselves formed the basis of cohort assignment. In the authors' workflow: For nucleated cells, counts were estimated from reference gene primer amplification. Clones were sequenced by immunoSEQ multiplex PCR, and TCRdb holds only the in-frame ones, with some missing. V, J and clone size reflect that table, while D and trimming were determined from the DNA. This repertoire shows some 300,000 clones, more than 75% found once; its top ten account for about 4.6%.

Sequenced sample: PBMCs or T cells enriched from blood (not recorded which). This rearrangement joins TRBV10-3 to TRBJ1-5; TRBD1 agrees at 11 bases. The TCR comes from a man aged 30-40 years who had recovered from COVID-19. CDR3 region: CAISGGQGVTPGNQPQHF. In DNA, the CDR3 is TGTGCCATCAGTGGGGGACAGGGGGTCACTCCCGGGAATCAGCCCCAGCATTTT.